A single TCR beta chain is shown here with its context. This specimen belongs to a study of blood T cell repertoires in COVID-19. Trimming shortened V by 2 bases and J by 4 bases, and 15 bases separated the two germline ends. Germline CDR1 and CDR2: MDHEN and SYDVKM. This CDR3 has 16 residues. Libraries were prepared by immunoSEQ multiplex PCR; TCRdb keeps only in-frame clonotypes and omits some of them. The sample yields 110,000 to 150,000 clones, about 85% seen once. Ages ranged from 18 to 89 years, with residence in approximately 25 US areas. The sequence derives from a woman between 35 and 50 years old who had recovered from COVID-19. Sequenced material: PBMCs or T cells enriched from blood (not recorded which). The chain is built from TRBV28 and TRBJ2-1, with a weak D call TRBD2 (5 bases). As DNA, the CDR3 is TGTGCCAGCAGTTTACCGTCGGGATATCCGTACAATGAGCAGTTCTTC. This encodes CASSLPSGYPYNEQFF.